This T cell receptor beta chain was recorded in a study of control samples from healthy donors and cancer patients. TCRdb's copy holds only in-frame clones and misses some; the assay was immunoSEQ multiplex PCR. The sample holds 75,000 to 100,000 clones, more than 75% seen once. The sequence was collected from a man aged 55 to 70 in good health. The sequenced sample was blood.

The CDR3 loop is CASSPINGYEQYF. The CDR3 DNA is TGTGCCAGCAGCCCCATCAACGGCTACGAGCAGTACTTC. The J gene is TRBJ2-7, the V gene TRBV14; D unresolved. V gave up 4 bases and J gave up 3 bases, with 10 bases separating them. The CDR3 runs 13 residues. Germline CDR1 and CDR2: SGHDN and FVKESK.